This T cell receptor beta chain was obtained from a study of OX40 agonist ivuxolimab in advanced cancers. Method: immunoSEQ multiplex PCR; TCRdb's copy keeps in-frame clones and lacks some. Among approximately 12,000 clones listed, roughly 80% were seen once. With 0 bases removed from V and 6 bases from J, the gap between germline ends came to 9 bases. Germline values: CDR1 MNHEY, CDR2 SVGAGI. The CDR3 consists of 14 residues. Patients with a history of autoimmune disease or on systemic immunosuppression were excluded. This TCR came from an adult with an advanced solid tumor such as melanoma, head and neck, liver or kidney cancer. Sample: CD4+ or CD8+ T cells sorted from blood, taken in a trial of the OX40 agonist ivuxolimab. This chain links TRBV6-5 with TRBJ1-5; D is undetermined. The CDR3 protein is CASSYSNEGQPQHF. Written as DNA, the CDR3 is TGTGCCAGCAGTTACTCGAATGAGGGTCAGCCCCAGCATTTT.